This T cell receptor beta chain was identified in a study of shared clonotypes between healthy human individuals. Study outcomes and limitations: Shared across a handful of donors were about 4.8% of the naive CD4 clonotypes.

Assay: immunoSEQ multiplex PCR; the TCRdb copy retains only in-frame clones and omits some. The sample shows about 1.1 million clones, approximately 80% of them seen only once. As to this clone: Its antigen is undetermined.

The CDR3 length is 16 residues. V was trimmed by 4 bases and J by 0 bases, leaving 16 bases between them. Germline V gives CDR1 KGHSH, CDR2 LQKENI. The gene calls are TRBV18 and TRBJ2-7, with a weak D call TRBD1 (6 bases). The sequence was obtained from a young man in good health. Some clones in this sample may be carry-over from other donors' samples. The sample was memory CD4+ T cells from PBMCs. Subset in this sample: CD45RA-negative fraction. CDR3 DNA sequence: TGTGCCAGCTCACGACAACAGGGAACGAGCTCCTACGAGCAGTACTTC. This sequence encodes CASSRQQGTSSYEQYF.